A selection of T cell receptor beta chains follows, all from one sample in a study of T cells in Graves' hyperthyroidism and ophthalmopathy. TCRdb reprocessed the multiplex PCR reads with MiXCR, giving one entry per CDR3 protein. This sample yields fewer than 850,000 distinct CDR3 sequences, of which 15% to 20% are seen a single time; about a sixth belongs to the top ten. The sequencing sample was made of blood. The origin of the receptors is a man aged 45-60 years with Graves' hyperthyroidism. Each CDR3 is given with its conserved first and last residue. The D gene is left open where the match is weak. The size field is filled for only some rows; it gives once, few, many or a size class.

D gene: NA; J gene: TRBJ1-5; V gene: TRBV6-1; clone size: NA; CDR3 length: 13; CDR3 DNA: TGTGCCAGCGGTGAGCGAGAAAATCAGCCCCAGCATTTT; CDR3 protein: CASGERENQPQHF
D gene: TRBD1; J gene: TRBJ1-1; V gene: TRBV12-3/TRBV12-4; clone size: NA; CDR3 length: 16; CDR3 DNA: TGTGCCAGCAGTCCGGGACAGCTAAGGGGGAACACTGAAGCTTTCTTT; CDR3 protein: CASSPGQLRGNTEAFF
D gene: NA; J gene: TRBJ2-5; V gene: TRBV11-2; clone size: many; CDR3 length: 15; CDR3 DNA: TGTGCCAGCAGCTTACGACCTACCTGGGGAGAGACCCAGTACTTC; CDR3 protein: CASSLRPTWGETQYF
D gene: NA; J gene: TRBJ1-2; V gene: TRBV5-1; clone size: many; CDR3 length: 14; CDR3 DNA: TGCGCCAGCAGCTTCGAACGTCCGTATGGTGGCTACACCTTC; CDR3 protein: CASSFERPYGGYTF
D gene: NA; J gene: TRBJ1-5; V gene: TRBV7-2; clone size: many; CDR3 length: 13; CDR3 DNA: TGTGCCAGCACCCTAGCCAGGGGACAGCCCCAGCATTTT; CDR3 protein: CASTLARGQPQHF
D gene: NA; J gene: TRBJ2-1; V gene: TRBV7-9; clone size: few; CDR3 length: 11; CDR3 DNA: TGTGCCAGCAGCTTGAGATCTGAGCAGTTCTTC; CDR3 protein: CASSLRSEQFF
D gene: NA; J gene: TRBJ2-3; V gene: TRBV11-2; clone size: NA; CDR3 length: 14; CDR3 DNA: TGTGCCAGCAGCTTAGGGGCGGGCCCAGATACGCAGTATTTT; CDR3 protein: CASSLGAGPDTQYF
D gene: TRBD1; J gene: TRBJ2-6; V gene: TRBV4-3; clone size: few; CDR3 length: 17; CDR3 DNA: TGCGCCAGCAGCCAGTTAAGGGGGCGGCCTGGGGCCAACGTCCTGACTTTC; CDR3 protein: CASSQLRGRPGANVLTF
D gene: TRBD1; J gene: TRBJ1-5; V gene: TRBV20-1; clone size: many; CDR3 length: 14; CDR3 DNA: TGCAGTGCCATAAGGACAGGGGCGTATCAGCCCCAGCATTTT; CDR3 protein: CSAIRTGAYQPQHF
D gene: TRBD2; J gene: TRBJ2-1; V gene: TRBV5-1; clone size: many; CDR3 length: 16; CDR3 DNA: TGCGCCAGCAGCCGAGGAGCGGCGGGAGCCTACAATGAGCAGTTCTTC; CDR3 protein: CASSRGAAGAYNEQFF
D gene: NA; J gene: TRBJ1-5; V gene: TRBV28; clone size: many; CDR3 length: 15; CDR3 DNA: TGTGCCAGCAGTTTAGGGGGACGGACAAATCAGCCCCAGCATTTT; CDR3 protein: CASSLGGRTNQPQHF
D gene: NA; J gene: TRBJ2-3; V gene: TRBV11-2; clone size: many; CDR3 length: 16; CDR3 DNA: TGTGCCAGCAGCTTAGGATTTGGGGTTAGCACAGATACGCAGTATTTT; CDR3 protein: CASSLGFGVSTDTQYF
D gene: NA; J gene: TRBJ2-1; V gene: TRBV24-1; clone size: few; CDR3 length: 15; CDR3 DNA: TGTGCCACCAGTGTGGCCGGGACATCCTACAATGAGCAGTTCTTC; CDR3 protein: CATSVAGTSYNEQFF
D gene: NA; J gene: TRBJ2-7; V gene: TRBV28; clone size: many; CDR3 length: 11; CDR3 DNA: TGTGCCAGCAGTATTGTCTACGAGCAGTACTTC; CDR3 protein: CASSIVYEQYF
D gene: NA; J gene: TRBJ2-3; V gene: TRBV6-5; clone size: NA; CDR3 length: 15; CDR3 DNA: TGTGCCAGCAGTTACTTTGGCAGGAATGGGGATACGCAGTATTTT; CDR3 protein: CASSYFGRNGDTQYF
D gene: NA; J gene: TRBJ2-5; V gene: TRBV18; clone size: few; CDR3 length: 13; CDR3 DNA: TGTGCCAGCTCACCGAAAACAAGAGAGACCCAGTACTTC; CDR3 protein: CASSPKTRETQYF
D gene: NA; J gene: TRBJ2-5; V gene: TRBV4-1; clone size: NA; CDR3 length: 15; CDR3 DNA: TGCGCCAGCAGCCAAGGACTTCTTTCGGAGGAGACCCAGTACTTC; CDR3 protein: CASSQGLLSEETQYF
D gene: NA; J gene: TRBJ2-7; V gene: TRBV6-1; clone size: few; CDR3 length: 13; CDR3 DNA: TGTGCCAGCAGTGAAGCAGCTCATTACGAGCAGTACTTC; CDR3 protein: CASSEAAHYEQYF